One T cell receptor (beta chain) is described in this entry. Its antigen is not known. TRB rearrangements were amplified by touch-down multiplex PCR with mixed TRB-A/B primers. With the multiplex PCR reads reprocessed, TCRdb shows one record per CDR3 protein and no DNA. Here the sample table reports 2,000 to 3,000 distinct CDR3 sequences. These data belong to a study of T cell clusters in autoimmune cytopenias. Findings of the study overall: No experiment has yet validated the function of the T cell clusters defined in silico. Compared with active autoimmune hepatitis patients, healthy donors showed about 3-fold more exclusive TRB clusters. TRB repertoire shifts in secondary cytopenia and chronic lymphocytic leukemia mostly reflected lymphoma, not autoimmunity.

The CDR3 is 12 residues long. CDR1 is WSHSY, CDR2 SAAADI, per germline. TRB was amplified from 250 ng of peripheral blood genomic DNA per sample. The chain combines TRBV10-2 with TRBJ2-3. Specimen: peripheral blood. This TCR was sampled from a human donor with an autoimmune cytopenia or autoimmune hepatitis (not recorded which). The CDR3 region is CASSEGADTQYF.